These 5 T cell receptor beta chains share one sample of origin, sequenced in a study of regulatory T cells in long-lasting Graves disease (dated by TCRdb to the early 2020s). Libraries were made using multiplex PCR. Sequencing relied on an Illumina HiSeq 4000. TCR beta libraries were built with iRepertoire HTBI primers and Arm-PCR amplification of CDR3 regions. In TCRdb, the public reads were trimmed at Q25 with fastp and aligned with MiXCR, with productive beta chains retained. All rows with the same CDR3 protein become a single entry with the most common DNA and genes. The sample table contains 350,000 to 500,000 distinct CDR3 sequences; only one count was recorded for 16% of them. The ten largest account for about 10% of the sample. The sample's time point label, in plain terms: newly diagnosed GD, antithyroid drugs for less than 3 months. For both TCR sequencing and RNA sequencing, RNA was extracted from PBMCs in TRIzol.

A further study also used this sample, focusing on T cells in Graves' hyperthyroidism and ophthalmopathy.

Sequenced material: peripheral blood mononuclear cells (PBMCs), taken at new diagnosis, from a patient treated with antithyroid drugs. These receptors came from a woman younger than 45 with Graves disease. Donor details come from another sample of the same person, matched by shared clones.

This chain joins TRBV20-1 and TRBJ2-3; D is perhaps TRBD1 (6 bases). V was cut by 7 bases and J by 2 bases, with 13 bases left in between. The germline gives CDR1 DFQATT, CDR2 SNEGSKA (reference sequence). This CDR3 contains 13 residues. The CDR3 DNA reads TGCAGTGGGGGGCAAGATAACACAGATACGCAGTATTTT. Translating gives CSGGQDNTDTQYF.

This clonotype turned up a few times. The rearrangement joins TRBV6-2 or TRBV6-3 to TRBJ1-1, with D perhaps TRBD1 (6 bases). The CDR3 totals 14 residues. The germline V and J ends were trimmed by 2 bases and 1 base, with 8 bases remaining between them. The germline CDR1 and CDR2 sequences are MNHEY and SVGEGT. This CDR3 reads CASSYRGANTEAFF. As DNA, the CDR3 is TGTGCCAGCAGTTACCGGGGGGCGAACACTGAAGCTTTCTTT.

This clonotype came up many times. The rearrangement uses TRBV6-5 and TRBJ1-2, with unresolved D. The CDR3 length is 15 residues. Germline V gene sequence: CDR1 MNHEY, CDR2 SVGAGI. V lost 0 bases, J lost 5 bases, and 13 bases lay in between. The CDR3 is CASSYSFRVGYGYTF. CDR3 DNA sequence: TGTGCCAGCAGTTACTCGTTTCGGGTTGGGTATGGCTACACCTTC.

CDR3 nucleotide sequence: TGTGCCAGCAGTTACTGGCAGCACAATGAGCAGTTCTTC. Its protein product is CASSYWQHNEQFF. V and J are TRBV6-2 or TRBV6-3 and TRBJ2-1; D unresolved. CDR1 MNHEY and CDR2 SVGEGT come from the germline V gene. This CDR3 has 13 residues. Trimming removed 1 base at V and 5 bases at J, with 6 bases between.

This chain connects TRBV29-1 to TRBJ2-3, with TRBD2 identical over 7 bases. The CDR3 contains 14 residues. The V segment lost 5 bases and the J segment 5 bases; nucleotides outside the gene matches: 10. CDR1 and CDR2 from the germline V gene are SQVTM and ANQGSEA. The CDR3 DNA is TGCAGCGTTCTCTCTGGGCGGGAGTTAGATACGCAGTATTTT. Encoded protein: CSVLSGRELDTQYF.